The 27 T cell receptor beta chains listed next were all sequenced from one sample in a study of CD8 T cells in Susac syndrome. Random hexamers primed reverse transcription of roughly 0.45 to 1 ug RNA. TCRdb reanalysed the immunoSEQ multiplex PCR reads using MiXCR and keeps one entry per CDR3 protein. The sample carries 71,000 or so distinct CDR3 sequences, 93% recorded once. Sequencing was carried out using CD4+ T cells from PBMCs. The source of these receptors is a human donor with Susac syndrome.

The chain links TRBV5-1 to TRBJ1-6; a possible D gene is TRBD1 (6 bases). From germline, CDR1 is SGHRS and CDR2 YFSETQ. The CDR3 covers 15 residues. Trimming shortened V by 5 bases and J by 4 bases, and 13 bases separated the two germline ends. The CDR3 coding sequence is TGCGCCAGCAGAGCTGGACAGAATTATAATTCACCCCTCCACTTT. Amino acid sequence: CASRAGQNYNSPLHF.

CDR3 in amino acids: CASSLRTTGGYGYTF. CDR3 coding DNA: TGTGCCAGCAGCTTAAGGACGACAGGCGGCTATGGCTACACCTTC. This chain links TRBV11-2 with TRBJ1-2; maybe TRBD1 (6 bases). Germline-derived CDR1 and CDR2 are SGHAT and FQNNGV. Trimming removed 2 bases from V and 4 bases from J, with 14 bases in between. CDR3 size: 15 residues.

The CDR3 protein is CAWSVGGRQQAFF. CDR3 nucleotides: TGTGCCTGGAGTGTAGGGGGAAGACAGCAAGCTTTCTTT. The V gene is TRBV30, the J gene TRBJ1-1, with a weak D call TRBD1 (6 bases). Between the trimmed V and J ends, which lost 0 bases and 9 bases, there was a span of 14 bases. This CDR3 region has 13 residues. Looked up from germline, CDR1 is GTSNPN and CDR2 is SVGIG (reference sequence).

J is TRBJ2-5 and V is TRBV6-2 or TRBV6-3; D is ambiguous. The V end was cut by 3 bases, the J end by 3 bases, with 2 bases between. The germline gives CDR1 MNHEY, CDR2 SVGEGT. The CDR3 loop spans 11 amino acids. The CDR3 here is CASSYEETQYF. DNA for the CDR3: TGTGCCAGCAGTTATGAAGAGACCCAGTACTTC.

The chain is built from TRBV5-1 and TRBJ2-1; D unresolved. CDR3 size: 15 residues. CDR1 and CDR2 from the germline V gene are SGHRS and YFSETQ. V lost 0 bases and J lost 9, with 16 bases in between. The CDR3 loop reads CASSLDRVPRGEQFF. In DNA form, the CDR3 reads TGCGCCAGCAGCTTGGACCGGGTCCCGCGCGGTGAGCAGTTCTTC.

The gene calls are TRBV27 and TRBJ2-6; D possibly corresponds to TRBD2 (5 bases). Germline loops: CDR1 MNHEY, CDR2 SMNVEV (reference sequence). Trimming removed 3 bases at V and 0 bases at J, with 12 bases between. This CDR3 comprises 17 residues. The CDR3 sequence is CASSFVGIVSGANVLTF. In nucleotides, the CDR3 is TGTGCCAGCAGTTTCGTCGGGATCGTCTCTGGGGCCAACGTCCTGACTTTC.

The chain joins TRBV20-1 to TRBJ1-1, with D unresolved. This CDR3 comprises 12 residues. The ends were cut back, 4 bases at V and 6 bases at J, with 12 bases in the middle. Per the germline V gene, CDR1 is DFQATT and CDR2 is SNEGSKA (reference sequence). CDR3 bases: TGCAGTGCTATCCCCCCCTATGCTGAAGCTTTCTTT. Its protein is CSAIPPYAEAFF.

The chain couples TRBV18 to TRBJ2-3; 8 bases map to TRBD1. This CDR3 has 15 amino acids. Per germline, CDR1 KGHSH and CDR2 LQKENI. J was trimmed by 6 bases and V by 6 bases; bases with no gene match: 11. For the CDR3, the DNA is TGTGCCAGCTCGCGGGACAGGCCTCCGTCGGATACGCAGTATTTT. Translating gives CASSRDRPPSDTQYF.

The chain couples TRBV18 to TRBJ1-1; D might be TRBD1 (6 bases). This CDR3 contains 13 residues. V was cut by 3 bases and J by 3 bases, with 8 bases left in between. Germline CDR1 is KGHSH and CDR2 is LQKENI. The CDR3 region has the DNA TGTGCCAGCTCACCTTGGACAGACACTGAAGCTTTCTTT. This translates into CASSPWTDTEAFF.

V usage is TRBV19 and J usage is TRBJ2-2; 9 bases match TRBD1. Germline V gene sequence: CDR1 LNHDA, CDR2 SQIVND (reference sequence). The trim removed 6 bases at V and 2 bases at J, leaving 10 bases unmatched. This CDR3 is 17 amino acids long. The CDR3 sequence: CASRRDAGQGNTGELFF. In DNA form, the CDR3 reads TGTGCCAGTAGACGGGATGCGGGACAGGGCAACACCGGGGAGCTGTTTTTT.

The chain joins TRBV7-8 to TRBJ2-7; D gene unclear. The length of the CDR3 is 12 residues. Germline CDR1 reads SGHVS; CDR2 reads FQNEAQ. Trimming shortened V by 0 bases and J by 6 bases, and 6 bases separated the two germline ends. CDR3 amino acids: CASSLAPAEQYF. The DNA of the CDR3 is TGTGCCAGCAGCTTAGCCCCCGCCGAGCAGTACTTC.

The chain carries TRBV6-1 and TRBJ2-3; 8 bases match TRBD1. Germline-derived CDR1 and CDR2 are MNHNS and SASEGT. J gave up 1 base and V 6 bases, and 6 bases lay outside the gene matches. This CDR3 is built from 15 residues. This CDR3 reads CASRAPGQGTDTQYF. The CDR3 DNA follows: TGTGCCAGCAGAGCTCCGGGACAGGGCACAGATACGCAGTATTTT.

The rearrangement uses TRBV4-2 and TRBJ1-1, with D hard to call. Looked up from germline, CDR1 is LGHNA and CDR2 is YNFKEQ. Trimming took 4 bases from V and 1 from J, leaving 10 bases between them. The CDR3 is 14 amino acids. The CDR3 sequence is CASSPTWGNTEAFF. CDR3 DNA sequence: TGTGCCAGCAGCCCCACCTGGGGGAACACTGAAGCTTTCTTT.

The chain couples TRBV9 to TRBJ2-3; TRBD2 agrees at 11 bases. With V trimmed by 0 bases and J by 1 base, 7 bases remained unmatched. The CDR3 is 18 amino acids. Germline CDR1 reads SGDLS; CDR2 reads YYNGEE. CDR3 in DNA: TGTGCCAGCAGCGTAGCGGCTAGCGGGGGGATAGGCACAGATACGCAGTATTTT. Residues: CASSVAASGGIGTDTQYF.

This clonotype showed up just once. The V and J genes are TRBV20-1 and TRBJ2-4, with D perhaps TRBD1 or TRBD2 (6 bases each). The ends were cut back, 2 bases at V and 0 bases at J, with 17 bases in the middle. Germline lookup yields CDR1 DFQATT and CDR2 SNEGSKA (reference sequence). The CDR3 is made up of 17 amino acids. CDR3 sequence reads: CSARTSRGALAKNIQYF. CDR3 DNA sequence: TGCAGTGCTAGAACCTCGAGGGGGGCACTAGCCAAAAACATTCAGTACTTC.

The chain joins TRBV18 to TRBJ1-3, with D possibly matching TRBD1 (6 bases). The CDR3 runs 16 residues. The germline V gene has CDR1 KGHSH and CDR2 LQKENI. V shed 2 bases and J shed 0 bases, with 11 bases lying between them. The CDR3 is CASSPDRILSGNTIYF. CDR3 DNA: TGTGCCAGCTCACCAGACAGGATTCTCTCTGGAAACACCATATATTTT.

V is TRBV7-2 and J is TRBJ2-3, with 9 positions matching TRBD2. In germline, CDR1 is SGHTA, CDR2 FQGNSA. The CDR3 length is 16 residues. The V segment lost 2 bases and the J segment 6 bases; nucleotides outside the gene matches: 9. CDR3 bases: TGTGCCAGCAGCTTATTAGGCCTAGCGGGGTTGGATACGCAGTATTTT. Its protein is CASSLLGLAGLDTQYF. The variable domain in full, with the rest retrieved from reference TRBV7-2 and TRBJ2-3, is GAGVSQSPSNKVTEKGKDVELRCDPISGHTALYWYRQSLGQGLEFLIYFQGNSAPDKSGLPSDRFSAERTGGSVSTLTIQRTQQEDSAVYLCASSLLGLAGLDTQYFGPGTRLTVL.

The V gene is TRBV29-1, the J gene TRBJ2-3; a possible D gene is TRBD1 (5 bases). The CDR3 contains 15 residues. From germline, CDR1 is SQVTM and CDR2 ANQGSEA. Trimming cost V 3 bases and J 6 bases, with 19 bases left between them. The DNA of the CDR3 is TGCAGCGTTGATTCGGCCAGGGTACGTTTCGATACGCAGTATTTT. This codes for CSVDSARVRFDTQYF.

This sequence joins TRBV19 and TRBJ1-5; 10 nucleotides line up with TRBD1. Germline CDR1 reads LNHDA; CDR2 reads SQIVND (reference sequence). V lost 4 bases and J lost 3; bases outside the gene matches: 9. The CDR3 spans 17 residues. The chain's CDR3 is CASSTIRTGGDNQPQHF. In DNA, the CDR3 is TGTGCCAGTAGTACGATCCGGACAGGGGGAGACAATCAGCCCCAGCATTTT.

The chain has TRBV29-1 and TRBJ1-1; possible D gene TRBD1, 5 bases. Germline loops: CDR1 SQVTM, CDR2 ANQGSEA. The CDR3 has 13 amino acids. The V and J ends lost 8 bases and 2 bases respectively, with 15 bases between them. The CDR3 protein is CSFGDRVNTEAFF. Written as DNA, the CDR3 is TGCAGCTTTGGCGACAGAGTTAACACTGAAGCTTTCTTT.

This clonotype occurred a few times. V is TRBV5-1 and J is TRBJ2-7, with 8 bases matching TRBD2. Germline assignment: CDR1 SGHRS and CDR2 YFSETQ. V dropped 4 bases and J dropped 0; count of bases not matched to a gene: 9. The CDR3 sequence is 16 residues long. CDR3 DNA sequence: TGCGCCAGCAGCCCTTCGTTAGCGGGAAGCTCCTACGAGCAGTACTTC. It encodes CASSPSLAGSSYEQYF.

The chain couples TRBV2 to TRBJ2-7; the match to TRBD1 covers 9 bases. Germline CDR1 is SNHLY and CDR2 is FYNNEI. The CDR3 totals 16 residues. V lost 5 bases and J lost 0; bases outside the gene matches: 8. The DNA for the CDR3 is TGTGCCAGCAGTCGGACAGGGGAAGGTTACTCCTACGAGCAGTACTTC. Protein sequence: CASSRTGEGYSYEQYF.

V and J are TRBV4-2 and TRBJ2-1; D is perhaps TRBD1 or TRBD2 (5 bases each). Germline CDR1 is LGHNA and CDR2 is YNFKEQ. V shed 10 bases and J shed 7 bases, with 17 bases lying between them. This CDR3 is built from 13 residues. CDR3 sequence: CATSGAETNEQFF. CDR3 DNA sequence: TGTGCCACCTCCGGGGCCGAAACGAATGAGCAGTTCTTC.

Concerning this clonotype itself: Mismatch with germline at one junction end may stem from a read error. This sequence joins TRBV12-3 or TRBV12-4 and TRBJ1-5; no clear D gene. The CDR3 totals 15 residues. The CDR3 nucleotides are TGTGCCAGCAGTTTCGGGAGAGAGGGCGATCAGTCCCAGCATTTT. Protein sequence: CASSFGREGDQSQHF.

The chain joins TRBV7-6 to TRBJ2-6; D not resolved. The CDR3 has 15 amino acids. V lost 4 bases to trimming and J lost 0 bases, with 7 bases between them. Germline CDR1 and CDR2: SGHVS and FNYEAQ. The CDR3: CASSSPRSGANVLTF. Written as DNA, the CDR3 is TGTGCCAGCAGCTCCCCGCGCTCTGGGGCCAACGTCCTGACTTTC.

The rearrangement links TRBV4-2 to TRBJ1-2; 7 bases line up with TRBD1. Trimming removed 4 bases from V and 5 bases from J; junction bases left unmatched: 13. Germline loops: CDR1 LGHNA, CDR2 YNFKEQ. The CDR3 covers 16 residues. The CDR3 region is CASSRPNRGEEYGYTF. CDR3 DNA sequence: TGTGCCAGCAGCCGTCCCAACAGGGGAGAGGAATATGGCTACACCTTC.

The chain links TRBV24-1 to TRBJ2-1; 7 bases map to TRBD1. The CDR3 loop spans 15 amino acids. The ends lost 7 bases at V and 8 bases at J; junction bases unmatched: 13. Germline CDR1 KGHDR, CDR2 SFDVKD. As DNA, the CDR3 is TGTGCCACCAGGGGAAGGACAGGCGGATTAGATGAGCAGTTCTTC. Protein product: CATRGRTGGLDEQFF.